This entry concerns a single T cell receptor beta chain. The antigen is not known. The entry originates in a study of shared clonotypes between healthy human individuals. Notes on the study in general: In contrast to clonotypes shared by all four donors, non-shared clonotypes had lower generation probabilities.

In germline, CDR1 is ENHRY, CDR2 SYGVKD. The length of the CDR3 is 13 residues. Trimming took 6 bases from V and 4 from J, leaving 12 bases between them. For each subset, genomic DNA was distributed in equal portions over several immunoSEQ plates. In the authors' workflow: ImmunoSEQ sequences covered only the junction and lacked quality scores; filtering therefore differed. Generated by immunoSEQ multiplex PCR, the TCRdb table keeps only in-frame clones and is missing some. V, J and clone size are those of that table, while D and trimming were read from the DNA. In the table there are some 1,400,000 clones, around 97% of which are singletons.

The source material was naive CD4+ T cells sorted from blood. The subset: CD45RA+ positively selected. The clonotype was recovered from a man aged 25-40 years in good health. The V call is TRBV10-3, the J call TRBJ1-1; perhaps TRBD1 as D (5 bases). CDR3 loop: CAIRTGEATEAFF. CDR3 DNA sequence: TGTGCCATCAGAACAGGAGAGGCCACTGAAGCTTTCTTT.